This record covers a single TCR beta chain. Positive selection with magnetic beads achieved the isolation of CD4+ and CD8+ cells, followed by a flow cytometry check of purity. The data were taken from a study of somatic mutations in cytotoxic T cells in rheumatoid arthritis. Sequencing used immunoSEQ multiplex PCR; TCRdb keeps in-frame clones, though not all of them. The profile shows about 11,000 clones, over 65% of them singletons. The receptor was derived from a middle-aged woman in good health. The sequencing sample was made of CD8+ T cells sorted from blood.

Written as DNA, the CDR3 is TGCAGTGCCATTAGCGGCCAGCAGTTCTTC. It is translated as CSAISGQQFF. This chain links TRBV20-1 with TRBJ2-1, with D possibly matching TRBD2 (6 bases). The CDR3 consists of 10 residues. Germline CDR1 and CDR2: DFQATT and SNEGSKA (reference sequence). Trimming cost V 6 bases and J 11 bases, with 11 bases left between them.